One and the same sample provided the 20 T cell receptor beta chains below, sequenced in a study of T-cell reconstitution after alpha-beta-depleted transplantation in children. This sample's TCRbeta library carried unique molecular identifier barcodes. MiXCR, run by TCRdb on the PCR reads, gives a single entry per CDR3 protein. The table shows about 150,000 distinct CDR3 sequences, with 8.8% occurring only once. The sample in question was PBMCs, mostly from graft donor cells, obtained 180 days after TCRalphabeta/CD19-depleted stem cell transplant. These receptors were obtained from a female patient aged 2 to 10 who had a stem cell transplant for congenital amegakaryocytic thrombocytopenia, so the T cells may come from the graft donor.

This clonotype was recorded once. A read error may be the cause here, since a much bigger clone is one base away. The chain carries TRBV20-1 and TRBJ1-2; 7 positions agree with TRBD1. Germline V gene lookup returns CDR1 DFQATT and CDR2 SNEGSKA (reference sequence). The CDR3 consists of 13 residues. CDR3 bases: TGCAGTGCTGTCGTACAGGGGAGGCATGGCGACACCTTC. Protein product: CSAVVQGRHGDTF.

This clonotype has a count of ten or more. CDR3 nucleotide sequence: TGTGCCAGCAGTGAATATGTCAGAGCTTTCTTT. It yields the protein CASSEYVRAFF. The rearrangement uses TRBV6-1 and TRBJ1-1; D uncertain. This CDR3 is built from 11 residues. Germline CDR1 is MNHNS and CDR2 is SASEGT. V lost 2 bases, J lost 10 bases, and 8 bases lay in between.

This clonotype turned up a few times. One junction end does not reproduce the germline sequence, and a read error may be involved. The chain joins TRBV12-3 or TRBV12-4 to TRBJ2-3; D is unclear. This CDR3 spans 18 amino acids. The DNA for the CDR3 is TGTACCAGCAGTCCCCTTTTGGATCAGGTGGGAACCCCAGATACGCAGTATTTT. Translating gives CTSSPLLDQVGTPDTQYF.

This clonotype was seen at least ten times. This may be a read error, as it is one base from a much larger clone. The chain couples TRBV5-1 to TRBJ2-4; 13 positions agree with TRBD2. The CDR3 is made up of 16 amino acids. The V gene's germline CDR1 is SGHRS and CDR2 YFSETQ. The CDR3 DNA is TGCGCCAGCAGCTTGGAAGGACTAGCGGGAGTAAACAGTCAGTACTTC. Translation: CASSLEGLAGVNSQYF.

This clonotype was found many times. J is TRBJ2-2 and V is TRBV29-1, with 8 bases identical to TRBD2. The CDR3 sequence is 15 residues long. J lost 6 bases, V lost 2 bases, and 8 bases had no gene match. In germline, CDR1 is SQVTM, CDR2 ANQGSEA. CDR3 region: CSVEPREGIAGELFF. The CDR3 region has the DNA TGCAGCGTTGAACCACGGGAGGGAATAGCCGGGGAGCTGTTTTTT.

This clonotype was seen ten or more times. V and J are TRBV28 and TRBJ1-6, with 8 bases that match TRBD1. CDR3 length: 14 residues. CDR1 and CDR2 from the germline V gene are MDHEN and SYDVKM. The V gene end was trimmed by 2 bases and the J gene end by 8 bases; junction bases not matched to a gene: 2. CDR3 region: CASSLQGAYSPLHF. CDR3 DNA sequence: TGTGCCAGCAGTTTACAGGGGGCTTATTCACCCCTCCACTTT.

In its sample, this clonotype was seen many times. The chain uses TRBV20-1 and TRBJ2-7, with 7 positions matching TRBD2. Germline loops: CDR1 DFQATT, CDR2 SNEGSKA (reference sequence). This CDR3 has 13 residues. J lost 2 bases, V lost 3 bases, and 4 bases had no gene match. CDR3 in DNA: TGCAGTGCTAGGTGGAGCGGGACCTACGAGCAGTACTTC. Its translation: CSARWSGTYEQYF.

This clonotype showed up many times. The rearrangement joins TRBV7-2 to TRBJ2-7; 12 nucleotides agree with TRBD2. The CDR3 runs 16 residues. Germline loops: CDR1 SGHTA, CDR2 FQGNSA. V trimming: 0 bases; J trimming: 4 bases; junction bases outside the gene matches: 4. CDR3 amino acids: CASSLAPLAGGYEQYF. CDR3 DNA: TGTGCCAGCAGCTTAGCTCCACTAGCGGGAGGTTACGAGCAGTACTTC.

In this sample, this clonotype turned up many times. The chain combines TRBV24-1 with TRBJ2-1; 11 bases are shared with TRBD2. The germline gives CDR1 KGHDR, CDR2 SFDVKD. The junction had 11 bases not matched to a gene; V was cut back by 3 bases and J by 8 bases. CDR3 length equals 17 residues. CDR3 in amino acids: CATSDETGTSGRYEQFF. The DNA for the CDR3 is TGTGCCACCAGTGATGAAACCGGGACTAGCGGTAGGTATGAGCAGTTCTTC.

This clonotype is a singleton in its sample. The gene calls are TRBV7-9 and TRBJ2-1, with a tentative D call TRBD2 (6 bases). This CDR3 is built from 14 residues. Germline CDR1 SEHNR, CDR2 FQNEAQ (reference sequence). The V end was cut by 8 bases, the J end by 2 bases, with 13 bases between. The chain's CDR3 is CASCPGLAYNEQFF. CDR3 DNA: TGTGCCAGCTGTCCGGGACTTGCCTACAATGAGCAGTTCTTC.

On this clonotype: A read error is possible here, since a much larger clone lies one base away. The chain employs TRBV5-1 and TRBJ2-2; D possibly corresponds to TRBD2 (5 bases). The germline V gene encodes CDR1 SGHRS and CDR2 YFSETQ. The length of the CDR3 is 13 residues. As DNA, the CDR3 is TGCGCCAGCAGCTTGATTCTCACCGGGGAGCGGTTTTTT. This encodes CASSLILTGERFF.

Ten or more counts support this clonotype. The chain is built from TRBV20-1 and TRBJ1-5; D is uncertain. This CDR3 is built from 15 residues. Per germline, CDR1 DFQATT and CDR2 SNEGSKA (reference sequence). The ends were cut back, 3 bases at V and 2 bases at J, with 14 bases in the middle. CDR3 amino acids: CSASPVGVGNQPQHF. The CDR3 nucleotides read TGCAGTGCTAGCCCAGTAGGTGTAGGCAATCAGCCCCAGCATTTT.

In its sample, this clonotype was seen a few times. The chain couples TRBV5-5 to TRBJ2-7; D gene uncertain. Germline V lookup: CDR1 SGHKS, CDR2 YYEKEE (reference sequence). V was pared by 0 bases and J by 0 bases, with 10 bases between. CDR3 length equals 15 residues. For the CDR3, the DNA is TGTGCCAGCAGCTTGGAAGCACCGGCCTCCTACGAGCAGTACTTC. This gives the protein CASSLEAPASYEQYF.

This clonotype has only a few counts. The chain couples TRBV19 to TRBJ2-5; 8 nucleotides match TRBD2. The CDR3 length is 16 residues. J gave up 3 bases and V 4 bases, and 10 bases lay outside the gene matches. The germline gives CDR1 LNHDA, CDR2 SQIVND (reference sequence). In DNA, the CDR3 is TGTGCCAGTAGTACATCGGGACTAGACCGGAAAGAGACCCAGTACTTC. The encoded protein is CASSTSGLDRKETQYF.

This clonotype has just a few counts. The chain carries TRBV4-1 and TRBJ2-7; D not resolved. Trimming shortened V by 6 bases and J by 1 base, and 10 bases separated the two germline ends. The CDR3 length is 13 residues. Germline CDR1 reads MGHRA; CDR2 reads YSYEKL. This CDR3 is CASSPRLSYEQYF. The CDR3, as DNA: TGCGCCAGCAGTCCCAGGCTGTCCTACGAGCAGTACTTC.

This clonotype was counted only a few times. CDR3 residues: CSAPGTDSGNTIYF. The DNA of the CDR3 is TGCAGTGCCCCGGGGACAGACTCTGGAAACACCATATATTTT. The rearrangement uses TRBV20-1 and TRBJ1-3, with 7 bases that match TRBD1. Per germline, CDR1 DFQATT and CDR2 SNEGSKA (reference sequence). The CDR3 is 14 amino acids. The V gene end was trimmed by 6 bases and the J gene end by 0 bases; junction bases not matched to a gene: 5.

This clonotype was seen ten or more times. The CDR3 reads CASSLADRGPGELFF. The CDR3 bases are TGCGCCAGCAGCTTGGCGGACAGGGGACCCGGGGAGCTGTTTTTT. The chain recombines TRBV5-1 with TRBJ2-2, with 9 positions matching TRBD1. Germline V gives CDR1 SGHRS, CDR2 YFSETQ. The V gene end was trimmed by 0 bases and the J gene end by 6 bases; junction bases not matched to a gene: 3. The CDR3 sequence is 15 residues long.

The chain recombines TRBV20-1 with TRBJ2-1, with D tentatively TRBD1 or TRBD2 (5 bases each). Germline-derived CDR1 and CDR2 are DFQATT and SNEGSKA (reference sequence). Trimming left V 3 bases short and J 9 bases short, with 18 bases between. The CDR3 loop spans 14 amino acids. CDR3 sequence reads: CSASDRALRGEQFF. As DNA, the CDR3 is TGCAGTGCTAGCGACAGAGCCCTGAGGGGTGAGCAGTTCTTC.

This clonotype was recorded a few times. The CDR3 nucleotides are TGTGCCAGTAGACGAGGTAGTATAGTTCCACTAGCGGGGGCCACAGATACGCAGTATTTT. As protein: CASRRGSIVPLAGATDTQYF. The chain couples TRBV19 to TRBJ2-3; 11 bases are shared with TRBD2. Germline V gene lookup returns CDR1 LNHDA and CDR2 SQIVND (reference sequence). This CDR3 spans 20 amino acids. Trimming removed 6 bases from V and 2 bases from J; junction bases left unmatched: 19.

The chain uses TRBV5-6 and TRBJ1-2; D gene ambiguous. This CDR3 has 14 residues. Trimming cost V 4 bases and J 4 bases, with 14 bases left between them. From germline, CDR1 is SGHDT and CDR2 YYEEEE. CDR3 coding DNA: TGTGCCAGCAGCCCCGGGCTCTCCCCCTATGGCTACACCTTC. Translation: CASSPGLSPYGYTF.